Following are 15 T cell receptor delta chains from one sample sequenced in a study of DNA immune sequencing with unique molecular identifiers. All 8 TRDV and 4 TRDJ genes were targeted in 32-plex amplification of genomic DNA. The library had 12-nucleotide UMIs introduced over roughly 3 barcoding cycles, then a second adapter PCR. TCRdb made new clone calls on the multiplex PCR reads using CATT. The sample records about 4,700 delta-chain clones, 10% to 15% being singletons. The sample comprised gamma-delta T cells enriched from blood buffy coat, or unenriched PBMCs (not recorded which). These receptors were taken from a human donor in good health.

About this clone itself: The protein TCRdb gives is from a much larger clone and does not agree with this DNA's translation at residue 6, likely a read error; the protein shown here comes from the DNA. The J gene is TRDJ3, the V gene TRDV2, with D perhaps TRDD3 (5 bases). The germline V gene encodes CDR1 GEAIGNYY and CDR2 EKD. V lost 3 bases and J lost 3, with 23 bases in between. The CDR3 consists of 20 residues. The CDR3 reads CACDSSVGGATDWDTRQMFF. In DNA, the CDR3 is TGTGCCTGTGACTCCTCTGTTGGTGGGGCCACGGACTGGGACACCCGACAGATGTTTTTC.

A few counts support this clone. The TCRdb protein comes from a much larger clone and disagrees with this DNA's translation at residue 4, likely due to a read error; the protein given here is derived from the DNA. J is TRDJ3 and V is TRDV2; 13 nucleotides align to TRDD3. Germline CDR1 GEAIGNYY, CDR2 EKD. The CDR3 length is 20 residues. After removal of 5 bases from V and 0 bases from J, the junction contained 9 bases not matched to a gene. CDR3: CACVKVLGDTRSWDTRQMFF. DNA of the CDR3: TGTGCCTGTGTCAAAGTACTGGGGGATACGCGCTCCTGGGACACCCGACAGATGTTTTTC.

J is TRDJ3 and V is TRDV2; 12 nucleotides agree with TRDD3. The CDR3 loop spans 19 amino acids. The germline gives CDR1 GEAIGNYY, CDR2 EKD. V trimming: 2 bases; J trimming: 0 bases; junction bases outside the gene matches: 4. CDR3 region: CACDKLGDTRSWDTRQMFF. The CDR3 DNA reads as TGTGCCTGTGACAAGCTGGGGGATACGCGCTCCTGGGACACCCGACAGATGTTTTTC.

There are a few counts of this clone. The chain couples TRDV1 to TRDJ1; 11 bases fit TRDD3. The J gene was missing in TCRdb and was found by matching the end of the DNA to germline. The CDR3 is 23 amino acids. Germline lookup yields CDR1 TSWWSYY and CDR2 QGS. Unmatched junction bases numbered 23, after V lost 2 bases and J lost 0 bases. The CDR3 DNA reads as TGTGCTCTTGGGGAAGAGCCCCGTTTGCCTAAGTACTGGGGGATAAGGAACACCGATAAACTCATCTTT. This encodes CALGEEPRLPKYWGIRNTDKLIF.

On this clone itself: A read error is the likely source, as a far larger clone sits one nucleotide away. This specimen includes other DNA sequences encoding the same CDR3. This rearrangement joins TRDV2 to TRDJ1; 11 bases fit TRDD3. This CDR3 spans 15 amino acids. Germline V gene data show CDR1 as GEAIGNYY and CDR2 as EKD. V gave up 4 bases and J gave up 4 bases; unmatched junction bases: 7. The CDR3 region has the DNA TGTGCCTGTGATCTACTGGGGGATAGGGGCGATAAACTCATCTTT. This encodes CACDLLGDRGDKLIF.

This clone was detected only a few times. The translation of this DNA and the TCRdb protein of a much larger clone differ at residue 12, probably owing to a read error; the protein shown here is translated from the DNA. The chain uses TRDV2 and TRDJ1, with 9 bases aligning to TRDD3. The CDR3 consists of 19 residues. CDR1 GEAIGNYY and CDR2 EKD come from the germline V gene. Germline trimming cut 0 bases from V and 0 bases from J; bases unmatched to any gene: 13. The CDR3 protein is CACDTLGGTGGRYTDKLIF. The CDR3 DNA follows: TGTGCCTGTGACACCTTGGGGGGTACTGGGGGACGGTACACCGATAAACTCATCTTT.

This clone is medium-sized in the sample. This chain links TRDV2 with TRDJ2; D is undetermined. In germline, CDR1 is GEAIGNYY, CDR2 EKD. V gave up 0 bases and J gave up 0 bases, with 16 bases separating them. This CDR3 region has 18 residues. CDR3 residues: CACDTLLREGTLTAQLFF. As DNA, the CDR3 is TGTGCCTGTGACACCCTTCTAAGAGAGGGAACTTTGACAGCACAACTCTTCTTT.

Only a few counts were recorded for this clone. The protein that TCRdb holds for this DNA derives from a much larger clone and differs from the translated DNA at residue 7, which likely indicates a read error; the protein shown here is translated from the DNA. Other DNA sequences of this sample code for an identical CDR3. The CDR3, as DNA: TGTGCCTGTGACACCGTCCGGGGTCGCACCGATAAACTCATCTTT. This gives the protein CACDTVRGRTDKLIF. The chain joins TRDV2 to TRDJ1, with D unclear. CDR3 length: 15 amino acids. Trimming removed 0 bases at V and 1 base at J, with 11 bases between. Germline V gene lookup returns CDR1 GEAIGNYY and CDR2 EKD.

Notes on this clone: This sequence is one base from a far larger clone and is likely a read error. Other nucleotide sequences in the sample specify the same CDR3. This rearrangement joins TRDV2 to TRDJ1, with D maybe TRDD3 (6 bases). The length of the CDR3 is 17 residues. V lost 0 bases to trimming and J lost 1 base, with 17 bases between them. The germline CDR1 and CDR2 sequences are GEAIGNYY and EKD. The CDR3 loop reads CACDTVGGYASTDKLIF. The CDR3, as DNA: TGTGCCTGTGACACCGTTGGGGGGTACGCCTCCACCGATAAACTCATCTTT.

This clone has a count of ten or more. A far more abundant clone sits one base away, making this likely a read error. Other DNA sequences in this specimen translate into the identical CDR3. This chain joins TRDV2 and TRDJ1; 11 bases match TRDD3. Per the germline V gene, CDR1 is GEAIGNYY and CDR2 is EKD. The CDR3 has 15 amino acids. DNA of the CDR3: TGTGCCTGTGCCCAACTGGGGGATAGGGACGATAAACTTATCTTT. Translated, it gives CACAQLGDRDDKLIF.

This clone is medium-sized (0.01 to 0.1%) in the sample. This CDR3 is also generated by other DNA sequences in the sample. The rearrangement joins TRDV2 to TRDJ1; 10 positions agree with TRDD3. The germline V gene has CDR1 GEAIGNYY and CDR2 EKD. With V trimmed by 3 bases and J by 2 bases, 11 bases remained unmatched. The CDR3 covers 17 residues. The CDR3 DNA reads TGTGCCTGTGACCTACTGGGGGATCGGGCTTCGACCGATAAACTCATCTTT. Protein: CACDLLGDRASTDKLIF.

This clone is judged medium-sized. This chain links TRDV2 with TRDJ1; 9 bases fit TRDD3. J was trimmed by 0 bases and V by 7 bases; bases with no gene match: 11. The germline CDR1 and CDR2 sequences are GEAIGNYY and EKD. This CDR3 has 16 residues. The CDR3, as DNA: TGTGCCTGCGATCTACTGGGGGACGCGTACACCGATAAACTCATCTTT. Amino acids: CACDLLGDAYTDKLIF.

This clone has a handful of counts. TCRdb's protein, taken from a much larger clone, differs from this DNA's translation at residue 6, likely owing to a read error; the protein displayed comes from the DNA. Other nucleotide sequences in the sample specify the same CDR3. The chain combines TRDV2 with TRDJ3; D gene unclear. Germline V gene sequence: CDR1 GEAIGNYY, CDR2 EKD. The CDR3 sequence is 20 residues long. The V gene lost 0 bases and the J gene lost 0 bases, with 17 bases spanning the gap. The CDR3 region is CACDTFGTTNGSWDTRQMFF. The CDR3 DNA sequence: TGTGCCTGTGACACCTTCGGGACCACGAACGGCTCCTGGGACACCCGACAGATGTTTTTC.

This clone was recorded at least ten times. The chain is built from TRAV38-2/DV8 and TRDJ1, with TRDD3 matching over 9 bases. CDR1 and CDR2 (germline): TSESDYY, QEAYKQQN. The CDR3 length is 17 residues. Trimming at V came to 0 bases and at J to 0 bases, leaving 6 bases not matched to a gene. The CDR3 DNA sequence: TGTGCTTATAGGAGCGCGTGGGGATACGTTTACACCGATAAACTCATCTTT. Translated, it gives CAYRSAWGYVYTDKLIF.

As concerns this clone: Since a far larger clone is one base different, this is likely a read error. The same CDR3 also results from other DNA sequences found in this sample. The J gene is TRDJ1, the V gene TRDV2, with 9 bases that match TRDD3. This CDR3 comprises 20 residues. The J segment lost 0 bases and the V segment lost 4 bases, leaving 20 bases of the junction unmatched. Germline V gene sequence: CDR1 GEAIGNYY, CDR2 EKD. The DNA for the CDR3 is TGTGCCTGTGATAACCTCGGTACGGGGGGATACCGTACTTACACCGATAAACTCATCTTT. This codes for CACDNLGTGGYRTYTDKLIF.